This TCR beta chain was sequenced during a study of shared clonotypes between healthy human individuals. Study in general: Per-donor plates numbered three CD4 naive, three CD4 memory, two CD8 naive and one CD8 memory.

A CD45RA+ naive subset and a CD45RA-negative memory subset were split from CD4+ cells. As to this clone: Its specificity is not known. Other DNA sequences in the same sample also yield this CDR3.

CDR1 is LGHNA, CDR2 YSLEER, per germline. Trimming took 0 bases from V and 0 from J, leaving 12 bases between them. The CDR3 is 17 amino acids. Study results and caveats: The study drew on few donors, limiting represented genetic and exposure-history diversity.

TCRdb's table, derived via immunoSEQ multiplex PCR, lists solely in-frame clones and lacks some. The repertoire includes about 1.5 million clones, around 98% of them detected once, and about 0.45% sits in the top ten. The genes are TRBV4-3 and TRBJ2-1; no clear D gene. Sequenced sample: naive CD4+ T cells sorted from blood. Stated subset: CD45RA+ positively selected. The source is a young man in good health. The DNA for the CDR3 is TGCGCCAGCAGCCAAGATCCAGGATCGTCCTCCTACAATGAGCAGTTCTTC. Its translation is CASSQDPGSSSYNEQFF.